The clone carrying this T cell receptor (beta chain) occurred once. What it binds is not known. In this CDR3 the conserved last residue, phenylalanine or tryptophan, is missing, so a read error is likely. Because the CDR3's place on the DNA is in doubt, the DNA is left out and the CDR3 is given as listed by TCRdb. Germline V CDR1 and CDR2: SGHVS, FNYEAQ. The CDR3 is 8 residues long, ends included. TCR beta CDR3 regions were amplified from RNA transcripts. First-round RT-PCR employed HTBI primers, with a second-round multiplex PCR after it. TCRdb redid the calling of the multiplex PCR reads with MiXCR, one entry per CDR3 protein. Of 580,000 or so distinct CDR3 sequences in the sample, less than 40% were seen once. This sample was taken from a study of Graves' ophthalmopathy and Graves' hyperthyroidism. Study-level information: The authors defined stable hyperthyroidism as no ophthalmopathy within 18 months of follow-up.

Study-level results: Ophthalmopathy and stable hyperthyroidism were discriminated by a 13-signature model, with approximately 88% sensitivity and nearly 84% specificity.

The rearrangement links TRBV7-6 to TRBJ1-1. This clonotype was obtained from an adult man with Graves' hyperthyroidism. Material: peripheral blood or thyroid tissue (not recorded which). The CDR3 region is CASSLFLA.